A single sample is the source of the 25 T cell receptor beta chains below, sequenced in a study of tumor-infiltrating lymphocytes in oesophageal squamous cell carcinoma. Each CDR3 protein gets one entry after TCRdb re-called the PCR reads with MiXCR. In the table there are around 16,000 distinct CDR3 sequences, approximately 43% of which are singletons. Sequencing was done on a sample of blood. These receptors were collected from a female donor with esophageal squamous cell carcinoma.

The CDR3 sequence is CASSESGQGSYEQYF. In DNA form, the CDR3 reads TGTGCCAGCAGTGAGTCGGGACAGGGGTCCTACGAGCAGTACTTC. The chain carries TRBV28 and TRBJ2-3; TRBD1 agrees at 10 bases. The J call is doubtful: the DNA matches TRBJ2-7 better. The germline V gene encodes CDR1 MDHEN and CDR2 SYDVKM. The CDR3 totals 15 residues.

This clonotype is a singleton in its sample. The chain carries TRBV6-1 and TRBJ2-1; D ambiguous. V was clipped by 3 bases and J by 1 base, with 7 bases between them. The CDR3 runs 14 residues. Per the germline V gene, CDR1 is MNHNS and CDR2 is SASEGT. The CDR3 sequence is CASSDGVSYNEQFF. The DNA for the CDR3 is TGTGCCAGCAGTGATGGTGTGTCCTACAATGAGCAGTTCTTC.

This clonotype turned up a few times. The chain recombines TRBV7-8 with TRBJ2-1; 8 bases line up with TRBD1. V was pared by 6 bases and J by 7 bases, with 11 bases of the junction left unmatched. From germline, CDR1 is SGHVS and CDR2 FQNEAQ. CDR3 length: 15 amino acids. This chain's CDR3 is CASRVGQGAWNEQFF. The CDR3 coding sequence is TGTGCCAGCAGGGTGGGGCAGGGGGCATGGAATGAGCAGTTCTTC.

Only a few counts were recorded for this clonotype. V is TRBV7-6 and J is TRBJ2-3; D gene unclear. Germline lookup yields CDR1 SGHVS and CDR2 FNYEAQ. This CDR3 is 13 amino acids long. Trimming took 3 bases from V and 6 from J, leaving 10 bases between them. The CDR3 spells CASSFNGGDTQYF. The CDR3 DNA is TGTGCCAGCAGCTTTAACGGTGGGGATACGCAGTATTTT.

There are many counts of this clonotype. This chain links TRBV11-2 with TRBJ1-2; 9 bases agree with TRBD1. The CDR3 runs to 13 residues. Germline CDR1 is SGHAT and CDR2 is FQNNGV. V lost 5 bases and J lost 8; bases outside the gene matches: 6. CDR3 coding DNA: TGTGCCAGCAGCCGACAGGGGGAGGAGGGCTACACCTTC. Protein product: CASSRQGEEGYTF.

This chain joins TRBV7-9 and TRBJ2-7; 7 bases agree with TRBD2. The tail of the sequence fits TRBJ2-5 better, so the J call may be wrong. Germline-derived CDR1 and CDR2 are SEHNR and FQNEAQ (reference sequence). This CDR3 region has 15 residues. The CDR3 loop reads CASSYLSGAQETQYF. In nucleotides, the CDR3 is TGTGCCAGCAGCTATTTAAGCGGGGCCCAAGAGACCCAGTACTTC.

At least ten counts were recorded for this clonotype. The V and J genes are TRBV28 and TRBJ1-1; D is possibly TRBD1 (5 bases). V was clipped by 8 bases and J by 1 base, with 14 bases between them. Germline V gene data show CDR1 as MDHEN and CDR2 as SYDVKM. This CDR3 is built from 14 residues. The CDR3 region is CASVVGAGNTEAFF. CDR3 DNA sequence: TGTGCCAGCGTAGTAGGGGCAGGGAACACTGAAGCTTTCTTT.

Within the sample, this clonotype is medium-sized. In this CDR3 the conserved last residue, phenylalanine or tryptophan, is missing, so a read error is likely. No DNA is shown, since the ends of the CDR3 on it are uncertain; the CDR3 is the one TCRdb lists. This chain joins TRBV12-3 or TRBV12-4 and TRBJ2-7. The CDR3 is 13 residues long, ends included. The CDR3 is CASSRPPEFFFGS.

In its sample, this clonotype ranks as hyperexpanded (1% or more). This chain connects TRBV7-9 to TRBJ2-5, with 7 bases fitting TRBD1. The J segment lost 2 bases and the V segment lost 10 bases, leaving 7 bases of the junction unmatched. Germline loops: CDR1 SEHNR, CDR2 FQNEAQ (reference sequence). The CDR3 has 13 amino acids. CDR3 sequence reads: CATRDSLQETQYF. Written as DNA, the CDR3 is TGTGCCACACGGGACAGTCTACAAGAGACCCAGTACTTC.

The count of this clonotype is one. The chain combines TRBV10-1 with TRBJ2-1; TRBD1 might be the D (5 bases). Matching the DNA end better, TRBJ2-5 makes the J call doubtful. CDR3 length: 14 residues. Germline values: CDR1 WNHNN, CDR2 SYGVQD (reference sequence). In nucleotides, the CDR3 is TGCGCCAGCAGTGAGACTGCTCCAAGGGGGACCCAGTACTTC. The encoded protein is CASSETAPRGTQYF.

This clonotype was seen a handful of times. A single base separates this from a much larger clone, so it may be a read error. The chain couples TRBV5-1 to TRBJ2-1; 7 bases map to TRBD1. V trimming: 0 bases; J trimming: 10 bases; junction bases outside the gene matches: 7. Germline CDR1 SGHRS, CDR2 YFSETQ. This CDR3 contains 14 residues. In nucleotides, the CDR3 is TGCGCCAGCAGCTTGGGACAGGGACCGGGGGAGCAGTTCTTC. Translating it yields CASSLGQGPGEQFF.

The chain employs TRBV7-8 and TRBJ2-1, with TRBD2 identical over 10 bases. The last part of the DNA fits TRBJ2-7 better; the J call may be wrong. Germline values: CDR1 SGHVS, CDR2 FQNEAQ. The CDR3 totals 16 residues. CDR3 nucleotide sequence: TGTGCCAGCAGCTCGCAAACAGCGGGAGGGCCGGGGGAGCAGTACTTC. Its translation: CASSSQTAGGPGEQYF.

Here the CDR3 DNA reads TGTGCCAGCACCCAGCTAGCGGGGGCTAGCACAGATACGCAGTATTTT. Its protein product is CASTQLAGASTDTQYF. The V and J genes are TRBV28 and TRBJ2-3; 10 positions match TRBD2. Germline V CDR1 and CDR2: MDHEN, SYDVKM. The CDR3 totals 16 residues. Trimming took 7 bases from V and 0 from J; bases not matched to a gene: 7. Variable domain in full (rest from reference TRBV28 and TRBJ2-3): DVKVTQSSRYLVKRTGEKVFLECVQDMDHENMFWYRQDPGLGLRLIYFSYDVKMKEKGDIPEGYSVSREKKERFSLILESASTNQTSMYLCASTQLAGASTDTQYFGPGTRLTVL.

By sample share, this clonotype is medium-sized (0.01 to 0.1%). The rearrangement links TRBV12-3 or TRBV12-4 to TRBJ1-1, with D perhaps matching TRBD1 (6 bases). With 3 bases removed from V and 1 base from J, the gap between germline ends came to 9 bases. The CDR3 has 14 amino acids. This CDR3 is CASSFGGRNTEAFF. CDR3 in DNA: TGTGCCAGCAGTTTCGGGGGGCGGAACACTGAAGCTTTCTTT.

The V call is TRBV7-2, the J call TRBJ2-5; TRBD2 aligns across 11 bases. Germline lookup yields CDR1 SGHTA and CDR2 FQGNSA. This CDR3 has 15 amino acids. V dropped 2 bases and J dropped 5; count of bases not matched to a gene: 4. The CDR3 spells CASSLLTSGKETQYF. The DNA of the CDR3 is TGTGCCAGCAGCTTATTGACTAGCGGGAAGGAGACCCAGTACTTC.

The chain is built from TRBV11-2 and TRBJ2-6; the D is unclear. Per the germline V gene, CDR1 is SGHAT and CDR2 is FQNNGV. Trimming cost V 3 bases and J 0 bases, with 6 bases left between them. This CDR3 has 15 residues. The CDR3 protein is CASSLDYSGANVLTF. DNA for the CDR3: TGTGCCAGCAGCTTGGATTACTCTGGGGCCAACGTCCTGACTTTC.

This clonotype rates as medium-sized. The chain is built from TRBV11-2 and TRBJ2-5; the D gene is possibly TRBD2 (7 bases). This CDR3 spans 15 amino acids. Germline V gives CDR1 SGHAT, CDR2 FQNNGV. The germline V and J ends were trimmed by 7 bases and 5 bases, with 20 bases remaining between them. The CDR3 DNA is TGTGCCAGCACACAGGGAGGGTTCAGTCGTGAGACCCAGTACTTC. It yields the protein CASTQGGFSRETQYF. Full variable domain (missing parts from reference TRBV11-2 and TRBJ2-5): EAGVAQSPRYKIIEKRQSVAFWCNPISGHATLYWYQQILGQGPKLLIQFQNNGVVDDSQLPKDRFSAERLKGVDSTLKIQPAKLEDSAVYLCASTQGGFSRETQYFGPGTRLLVL.

Points on this clonotype: A junction end diverges from the germline sequence, so it may reflect a read error. The rearrangement joins TRBV7-6 to TRBJ2-3, with 9 bases fitting TRBD2. The closer fit of TRBJ2-7 to the DNA end suggests the J call may be wrong. There are 14 residues in the CDR3. Germline CDR1 reads SGHVS; CDR2 reads FNYEAQ. DNA of the CDR3: TGTGCTAGCAGCCCCGGGACTAGCCGTCGGGAGCAGTACTTC. This gives the protein CASSPGTSRREQYF.

The rearrangement links TRBV12-3 or TRBV12-4 to TRBJ2-5, with TRBD1 matching over 9 bases. The DNA matches TRBJ2-7 better at its end, which makes the J call doubtful. The CDR3 consists of 16 residues. In nucleotides, the CDR3 is TGTGCCAGCAGTTTTGGGAAGGACAGGGGTCTCTACGAGCAGTACTTC. Protein: CASSFGKDRGLYEQYF.

Relative to its sample, this clonotype is medium-sized (0.01 to 0.1%). The V and J genes are TRBV7-3 and TRBJ2-1, with D hard to call. The CDR3 extends over 12 amino acids. Germline V gene sequence: CDR1 SGHTA, CDR2 FQGTGA. Trimming cost V 6 bases and J 6 bases, with 9 bases left between them. In DNA, the CDR3 is TGTGCCAGCAGTCGTTATAGCAATGAGCAGTTCTTC. Its protein is CASSRYSNEQFF.

This clonotype has a count of ten or more. V usage is TRBV6-1 and J usage is TRBJ1-3; D remains unclear. The germline gives CDR1 MNHNS, CDR2 SASEGT. The CDR3 runs 13 residues. Trimming removed 8 bases at V and 2 bases at J, with 10 bases between. The CDR3 sequence is CASLQRAGNTIYF. As DNA, the CDR3 is TGTGCCAGCCTACAGCGGGCTGGAAACACCATATATTTT.

Note on this clonotype: This likely comes from a read error, as the CDR3 has no conserved phenylalanine or tryptophan at its end. The DNA is left out, because the CDR3 cannot be placed on it with certainty; the CDR3 is given as TCRdb lists it. The chain couples TRBV12-3 or TRBV12-4 to TRBJ2-1. The CDR3 is 13 amino acids long, termini counted. The CDR3 here is CASSQVMGYTFGS.

This clonotype was found once. The V and J genes are TRBV6-6 and TRBJ2-7; D is possibly TRBD1 or TRBD2 (5 bases each). CDR3 length: 15 residues. The V end lost 4 bases, the J end lost 2 bases, and 15 bases lay between the germline ends. CDR1 is MNHNY and CDR2 is SVGAGI in the germline V gene (reference sequence). CDR3 sequence: CASSSPRGEAYEQYF. CDR3 sequence (DNA): TGTGCCAGCAGTTCCCCCCGAGGGGAAGCCTACGAGCAGTACTTC.

The chain has TRBV10-1 and TRBJ2-3, with D possibly matching TRBD2 (6 bases). Germline-derived CDR1 and CDR2 are WNHNN and SYGVQD (reference sequence). Trimming removed 4 bases from V and 2 bases from J, with 16 bases in between. The CDR3 covers 16 residues. CDR3: CASSGVGGAITDTQYF. For the CDR3, the DNA is TGCGCCAGCAGTGGTGTTGGAGGGGCGATCACAGATACGCAGTATTTT.

This clonotype was picked up many times. The V and J genes are TRBV6-1 and TRBJ2-7; perhaps D is TRBD1 or TRBD2 (5 bases each). Germline V gene data show CDR1 as MNHNS and CDR2 as SASEGT. Trimming took 6 bases from V and 3 from J, leaving 15 bases between them. The CDR3 is made up of 14 amino acids. The CDR3 loop is CASRLSLGVYEQYF. In DNA form, the CDR3 reads TGTGCCAGCAGGCTTTCCTTGGGGGTCTACGAGCAGTACTTC.